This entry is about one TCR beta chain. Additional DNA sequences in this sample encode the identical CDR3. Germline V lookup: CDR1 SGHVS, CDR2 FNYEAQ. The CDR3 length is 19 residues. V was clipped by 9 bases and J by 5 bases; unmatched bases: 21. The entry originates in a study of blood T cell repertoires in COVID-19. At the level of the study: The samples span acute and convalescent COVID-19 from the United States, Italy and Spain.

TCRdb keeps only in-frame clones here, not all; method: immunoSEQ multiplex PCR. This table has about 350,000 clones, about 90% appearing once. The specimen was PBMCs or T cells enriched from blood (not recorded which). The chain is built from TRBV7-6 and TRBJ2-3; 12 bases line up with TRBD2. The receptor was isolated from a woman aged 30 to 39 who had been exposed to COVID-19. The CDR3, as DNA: TGTGCCAGTAGCGGAGATTATGGTGCTAGCGGGAGGGCGGGAGATACGCAGTATTTT. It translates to CASSGDYGASGRAGDTQYF.